This T cell receptor beta chain was found in a study of blood T cell repertoires in COVID-19 (dated by TCRdb to 2018 to 2021). Broadly, across the study: Collaborator samples came from the United States, Italy and Spain and covered acute and convalescent phases of COVID-19. The dataset comprised deeply sampled blood TCRbeta repertoires from subjects exposed to, actively infected with, or recovered from COVID-19. The samples were drawn from the first 160 participants of the ongoing ImmuneRACE study and from 1,254 subjects provided by 6 global collaborators. The material from the prospective study consisted of cDNA or gDNA derived from T cells, B-cell-depleted T cells, or PBMCs. The repertoires were released in a freely available public database meant as a resource for research on the immune response to SARS-CoV-2. Sample metadata almost always included a de-identified subject ID, COVID-19 status, age in years and sex. Where HLA class I and class II types were available, the types were taken from metadata supplied by the sample provider, not from assay-based typing.

TCRbeta CDR3 regions were amplified from genomic DNA by means of the immunoSEQ Assay, a bias-controlled multiplex PCR. Per the source publication's procedure: The number of nucleated cells in each sample was estimated by amplification of reference gene primers within the assay. Sequence reads were collapsed and filtered to measure the absolute abundance of every unique TCRbeta CDR3 rearrangement. For each sample, productive Simpson clonality was calculated as the square root of Simpson's diversity index across productive rearrangements. Drawn from immuneACCESS, this table holds only the in-frame rearrangements with V and J called that TCRdb kept. Clones are partly lost; checked studies trace under half to an unresolved V gene and leave the rest unexplained. V and J calls and clone size come straight from that table; D and trimming were deduced from the DNA. The sample table contains almost 300,000 clones; only one count was recorded for roughly 86% of them. The ten largest clones add up to approximately 12% of the sample.

The CDR3 measures 14 amino acids from cysteine to phenylalanine. The DNA shown is the 42-base CDR3, in frame from base 1. The junction carries 15 bases between V and J, which are trimmed by 4 bases and 8 bases respectively. Per the germline V gene, SGHDT is the CDR1 and YYEEEE is the CDR2. One collaborating source in Seattle enrolled patients while the patients were actively infected and followed the patients over time throughout the course of disease. Whole blood was collected in K2EDTA tubes by collaborating institutions according to the institutions' own protocols. For TCRbeta analysis, collaborators shipped samples as frozen whole blood, isolated PBMCs, or DNA extracted from either of those sample types. The paper as a whole reports these results and caveats: The quantity of clinical and demographic metadata differed by source and by participant and was supplied without curation.

About this clone itself: No cognate antigen has been identified for it. Nothing much larger sits one base from this clone, and base qualities are not available.

The receptor was isolated from a woman aged 25 to 39 with COVID-19, enrolled during active disease. The sample was peripheral blood. The sequence is built from TRBV5-6 and TRBJ1-4, with TRBD1 perhaps the D gene, on 6 matching bases. The CDR3 region has the sequence CASSNTRGREKLFF. Here is the DNA: TGTGCCAGCAGCAACACCAGGGGCCGGGAAAAACTGTTTTTT.